The 12 T cell receptor beta chains presented below share a single source sample, sequenced in a study of control samples from healthy donors and cancer patients. Assay used: immunoSEQ multiplex PCR; TCRdb lists only in-frame clones, some missing. This sample carries around 110,000 clones, 85% to 90% of them seen once, and the ten largest clones take about 1%. Specimen: PBMCs. Every receptor here comes from a woman between 50 and 59 years old with colorectal cancer.

The chain links TRBV2 to TRBJ1-6; 9 nucleotides align to TRBD1. Germline V gene lookup returns CDR1 SNHLY and CDR2 FYNNEI. The CDR3 consists of 14 residues. With 7 bases clipped from V and 5 bases from J, the junction kept 3 bases outside the gene matches. Written as DNA, the CDR3 is TGTGCCAGCACCCGGACAGGGGATAATTCACCCCTCCACTTT. This codes for CASTRTGDNSPLHF.

The chain has TRBV27 and TRBJ2-1; maybe TRBD1 (6 bases). The germline gives CDR1 MNHEY, CDR2 SMNVEV (reference sequence). Trimming took off 2 bases at V and 4 bases at J, with 12 bases between the two ends. The CDR3 length is 15 residues. The chain's CDR3 is CASSLRQVLYNEQFF. Written as DNA, the CDR3 is TGTGCCAGCAGTTTACGACAGGTTCTTTACAATGAGCAGTTCTTC.

As to this clone: One end of the junction is discordant with germline, which a read error may explain. In nucleotides, the CDR3 is TGTACCAGCAGCTTGGATACCCAAAGCTCCTACAATGAGCAGTTCTTC. Encoded protein: CTSSLDTQSSYNEQFF. The chain combines TRBV5-4 with TRBJ2-1; D not resolved. This CDR3 comprises 16 residues. The germline V gene has CDR1 SGHNT and CDR2 YYREEE (reference sequence).

This clone was found once. J is TRBJ1-2 and V is TRBV5-4, with D hard to call. CDR1 is SGHNT, CDR2 YYREEE, per germline (reference sequence). The CDR3 runs to 14 residues. V was shortened by 4 bases and J by 7 bases, with 17 bases between the two germline ends. The CDR3 sequence is CASSARTDGRGYTF. As DNA, the CDR3 is TGTGCCAGCAGCGCCCGGACTGACGGCCGTGGCTACACCTTC.

This chain links TRBV9 with TRBJ2-3; the match to TRBD2 covers 8 bases. With V trimmed by 3 bases and J by 2 bases, 5 bases remained unmatched. CDR3 size: 15 residues. CDR1 is SGDLS and CDR2 is YYNGEE in the germline V gene. CDR3 amino acids: CASSAREGLTDTQYF. The CDR3 coding sequence is TGTGCCAGCAGCGCACGGGAGGGCCTCACAGATACGCAGTATTTT.

The J gene is TRBJ2-1, the V gene TRBV3-1 (or the pseudogene TRBV3-2); TRBD2 matches at 11 bases. V lost 4 bases and J lost 5; bases outside the gene matches: 4. The CDR3 covers 15 residues. CDR1 is LGHDT, CDR2 YNNKEL, per germline (reference sequence). CDR3 loop: CASSLGLAGHNEQFF. CDR3 DNA: TGTGCCAGCAGCCTCGGACTAGCGGGTCACAATGAGCAGTTCTTC.

The chain employs TRBV7-9 and TRBJ2-1; the match to TRBD2 covers 11 bases. The germline CDR1 and CDR2 sequences are SEHNR and FQNEAQ (reference sequence). V lost 4 bases, J lost 8 bases, and 4 bases stayed unmatched. The CDR3 runs 14 residues. CDR3 protein: CASSSRTSGYEQFF. The CDR3 DNA reads as TGTGCCAGCAGCTCCAGGACTAGCGGGTATGAGCAGTTCTTC.

This chain uses TRBV28 with TRBJ2-5; TRBD2 aligns across 7 bases. Germline values: CDR1 MDHEN, CDR2 SYDVKM. The CDR3 consists of 14 residues. J lost 5 bases, V lost 7 bases, and 10 bases had no gene match. In nucleotides, the CDR3 is TGTGCCAGCACCCTCAATGGGGGGGTGGAGACCCAGTACTTC. Translation gives CASTLNGGVETQYF.

The rearrangement uses TRBV29-1 and TRBJ1-2; 9 positions agree with TRBD1. V gave up 6 bases and J gave up 6 bases; unmatched junction bases: 17. Germline CDR1 SQVTM, CDR2 ANQGSEA. This CDR3 is built from 16 residues. CDR3 residues: CSVSPGTGFSRNGYTF. CDR3 sequence (DNA): TGCAGCGTCAGTCCCGGGACAGGGTTTTCCCGCAATGGCTACACCTTC. Using reference TRBV29-1 and TRBJ1-2 for the parts outside the CDR3, the full variable domain is SAVISQKPSRDICQRGTSLTIQCQVDSQVTMMFWYRQQPGQSLTLIATANQGSEATYESGFVIDKFPISRPNLTFSTLTVSNMSPEDSSIYLCSVSPGTGFSRNGYTFGSGTRLTVV.

The chain recombines TRBV19 with TRBJ2-2; maybe TRBD2 (6 bases). The germline gives CDR1 LNHDA, CDR2 SQIVND (reference sequence). This CDR3 is built from 15 residues. Trimming cost V 3 bases and J 1 base, with 9 bases left between them. The CDR3 loop is CASSIFGGNTGELFF. CDR3 DNA sequence: TGTGCCAGTAGTATTTTCGGGGGGAACACCGGGGAGCTGTTTTTT.

The V and J genes are TRBV11-2 and TRBJ2-3; a weak D match, TRBD2 (5 bases). The V and J ends lost 4 bases and 3 bases respectively, with 20 bases between them. Germline V gene data show CDR1 as SGHAT and CDR2 as FQNNGV. The CDR3 sequence is 17 residues long. DNA for the CDR3: TGTGCCAGCAGCTCACCCGGGTGGGAGTACGCGACAGATACGCAGTATTTT. It encodes CASSSPGWEYATDTQYF.

The gene calls are TRBV18 and TRBJ1-2; 7 nucleotides line up with TRBD1. V lost 4 bases and J lost 8; bases outside the gene matches: 4. The CDR3 loop spans 12 amino acids. Germline V CDR1 and CDR2: KGHSH, LQKENI. CDR3 nucleotides: TGTGCCAGCTCACTTGACAGGGCGGGCTACACCTTC. It encodes CASSLDRAGYTF.